These 29 T cell receptor beta chains were all obtained from the same sample, sequenced in a study of post-analysis software for immune sequencing data. Findings and limits, study-wide: Controls showed lower frequencies than patients for 5 or 6 TRBV segments, and TRBV5-6, TRBV5-1 and TRBV20-1 were among these.

Antigens of these TCRs are unknown. Researchers reported that TCR beta cDNA libraries carried unique molecular identifiers. Each CDR3 protein is one row after TCRdb ran MiXCR on the PCR reads. The table has fewer than 850,000 distinct CDR3 sequences, 30% seen once. The sequencing sample was made of blood. Receptor source: a girl aged 5 to 17 with multiple sclerosis.

This clonotype has just a few counts. The chain's CDR3 is CASDGDSGRGYEQFF. The CDR3 DNA reads TGTGCCAGCGACGGTGATAGCGGGAGAGGGTATGAGCAGTTCTTC. V usage is TRBV2 and J usage is TRBJ2-1, with 9 bases that match TRBD2. V lost 8 bases to trimming and J lost 8 bases; unmatched junction nucleotides: 13. The CDR3 covers 15 residues. Germline loops: CDR1 SNHLY, CDR2 FYNNEI.

With respect to this clonotype: Sequence at one end of the junction differs from germline and may be a read error. The V gene is TRBV19, the J gene TRBJ1-5; 7 bases are shared with TRBD1. Germline lookup yields CDR1 LNHDA and CDR2 SQIVND (reference sequence). CDR3 size: 15 residues. The CDR3 protein is CTSSIGGGGNQPQHF. CDR3 in DNA: TGTACCAGTAGTATAGGAGGGGGCGGAAATCAGCCCCAGCATTTT.

Of note for this clonotype: This clone may be a read error of a much larger clone one base away. The rearrangement links TRBV6-1 to TRBJ2-5, with D possibly matching TRBD1 (5 bases). Germline V gives CDR1 MNHNS, CDR2 SASEGT. The CDR3 spans 12 residues. V lost 6 bases to trimming and J lost 11 bases, with 16 bases between them. The CDR3 DNA is TGTGCCAGCAGGACGGTACAGGAAGGGCAGTACTTC. The encoded protein is CASRTVQEGQYF.

The chain links TRBV2 to TRBJ1-1, with D hard to call. Deletions cut 3 bases from V and 3 bases from J, with 11 bases between. Germline V gives CDR1 SNHLY, CDR2 FYNNEI. CDR3 length: 14 amino acids. The CDR3 DNA is TGTGCCAGCAGTGAGATAGGGTTTGACACTGAAGCTTTCTTT. It is translated as CASSEIGFDTEAFF.

This clonotype has only a few counts. CDR3 protein: CASNLRGNMNTEAFF. CDR3 in DNA: TGTGCCAGCAACCTCAGGGGCAACATGAACACTGAAGCTTTCTTT. The V gene is TRBV9, the J gene TRBJ1-1; the D gene is possibly TRBD1 (6 bases). Germline assignment: CDR1 SGDLS and CDR2 YYNGEE. This CDR3 is 15 amino acids long. The ends were cut back, 6 bases at V and 0 bases at J, with 15 bases in the middle.

This clonotype was detected ten times or more. The chain is built from TRBV4-3 and TRBJ2-5; D gene uncertain. Germline-derived CDR1 and CDR2 are LGHNA and YSLEER. V lost 3 bases to trimming and J lost 11 bases, with 16 bases between them. The CDR3 is 13 amino acids. The CDR3 region is CASSQNTGRTQYF. CDR3 coding DNA: TGCGCCAGCAGCCAGAACACCGGACGGACGCAGTACTTC.

This clonotype was detected a few times. The J gene is TRBJ2-3, the V gene TRBV5-1; possibly TRBD2 for D (5 bases). Germline V gene sequence: CDR1 SGHRS, CDR2 YFSETQ. V gave up 4 bases and J gave up 2 bases, with 14 bases separating them. This CDR3 contains 15 residues. The CDR3 DNA is TGCGCCAGCAGCGCCGGACGGGGTTACACAGATACGCAGTATTTT. Protein product: CASSAGRGYTDTQYF. Using reference TRBV5-1 and TRBJ2-3 for the parts outside the CDR3, the full variable domain is KAGVTQTPRYLIKTRGQQVTLSCSPISGHRSVSWYQQTPGQGLQFLFEYFSETQRNKGNFPGRFSGRQFSNSRSEMNVSTLELGDSALYLCASSAGRGYTDTQYFGPGTRLTVL.

This clonotype was counted a few times. The chain employs TRBV4-2 and TRBJ1-2; perhaps TRBD1 as D (5 bases). CDR3 length equals 13 residues. The germline gives CDR1 LGHNA, CDR2 YNFKEQ. The germline V and J ends were trimmed by 0 bases and 8 bases, with 10 bases remaining between them. The CDR3 DNA sequence: TGTGCCAGCAGCCAAGACAGGGATCACGGCTACACCTTC. It is translated as CASSQDRDHGYTF.

The rearrangement uses TRBV20-1 and TRBJ2-5; no firm D call. The J call may not be correct, given that the DNA end is closer to TRBJ2-7. The CDR3 consists of 10 residues. The germline V gene has CDR1 DFQATT and CDR2 SNEGSKA (reference sequence). CDR3 nucleotide sequence: TGCAGTGCTACGTCTCTCGAGCAGTACTTC. Amino acids: CSATSLEQYF.

V usage is TRBV20-1 and J usage is TRBJ2-7; possibly TRBD1 or TRBD2 for D (6 bases each). Per germline, CDR1 DFQATT and CDR2 SNEGSKA (reference sequence). This CDR3 is built from 13 residues. V was shortened by 1 base and J by 5 bases, with 12 bases between the two germline ends. CDR3 nucleotide sequence: TGCAGTGCTAGAGTGCCAGGGGAGGACGAGCAGTACTTC. Amino acids: CSARVPGEDEQYF.

In the case of this clonotype: An end of the junction does not agree with germline; a read error may underlie this. The chain carries TRBV20-1 and TRBJ1-2; D uncertain. The CDR3 has 14 amino acids. Germline CDR1 is DFQATT and CDR2 is SNEGSKA (reference sequence). CDR3 DNA sequence: TGCAGTGCTCGAGGAGTGGATTCACCCTATGGCCACACCTTC. It codes for CSARGVDSPYGHTF.

This sequence joins TRBV18 and TRBJ2-5, with a weak D call TRBD1 (7 bases). The J call may be in error: the DNA end matches TRBJ2-7 better. In germline, CDR1 is KGHSH, CDR2 LQKENI. The CDR3 is 15 residues long. The CDR3 reads CASSPPGGQFYEQYF. For the CDR3, the DNA is TGTGCCAGCTCACCACCGGGGGGACAGTTCTACGAGCAGTACTTC.

The J gene is TRBJ2-3, the V gene TRBV6-6, with D possibly TRBD2 on 7 matching bases. V lost 7 bases to trimming and J lost 8 bases, with 19 bases between them. The CDR3 covers 14 residues. From germline, CDR1 is MNHNY and CDR2 SVGAGI (reference sequence). This chain's CDR3 is CASIPRGGAVTQYF. The CDR3, as DNA: TGTGCCAGCATCCCGAGGGGGGGGGCCGTTACGCAGTATTTT.

CDR3 amino acids: CASSQVLAGWDEQFF. The CDR3 DNA reads as TGTGCCAGCAGCCAAGTTCTAGCGGGATGGGATGAGCAGTTCTTC. The V gene is TRBV3-1, the J gene TRBJ2-1; 9 bases align to TRBD2. The CDR3 is 15 residues long. Germline CDR1 reads LGHDT; CDR2 reads YNNKEL (reference sequence). Trimming removed 1 base from V and 8 bases from J; junction bases left unmatched: 6.

The chain has TRBV2 and TRBJ1-4; D is unclear. Trimming shortened V by 6 bases and J by 5 bases, and 13 bases separated the two germline ends. Germline V gene data show CDR1 as SNHLY and CDR2 as FYNNEI. This CDR3 contains 14 residues. In nucleotides, the CDR3 is TGTGCCAGCAGCCGCGACGGTGCCAATGAAAAACTGTTTTTT. The encoded protein is CASSRDGANEKLFF.

The V gene is TRBV2, the J gene TRBJ2-3; perhaps TRBD2 as D (7 bases). The germline CDR1 and CDR2 sequences are SNHLY and FYNNEI. CDR3 length equals 17 residues. Deletions cut 0 bases from V and 5 bases from J, with 18 bases between. The CDR3 DNA reads as TGTGCCAGCAGTGAAGCGAAGACTGGGGGGGCATTAGATACGCAGTATTTT. Translation: CASSEAKTGGALDTQYF.

The rearrangement links TRBV6-5 to TRBJ2-7; D call uncertain. Germline V gene lookup returns CDR1 MNHEY and CDR2 SVGAGI. V lost 0 bases and J lost 2, with 11 bases in between. The CDR3 length is 15 residues. CDR3 DNA sequence: TGTGCCAGCAGTTACTCGAGTGAGAGACCCTACGAGCAGTACTTC. It encodes CASSYSSERPYEQYF.

This chain uses TRBV19 with TRBJ1-2; D is uncertain. Germline assignment: CDR1 LNHDA and CDR2 SQIVND (reference sequence). Trimming cost V 7 bases and J 6 bases, with 21 bases left between them. The CDR3 loop spans 15 amino acids. CDR3 sequence (DNA): TGTGCCAGTACCTTATCCTCTCCCAATTCGAATGGCTACACCTTC. As protein: CASTLSSPNSNGYTF.

The sample holds a few counts of this clonotype. The gene calls are TRBV20-1 and TRBJ1-1; D might be TRBD1 (6 bases). Trimming removed 5 bases from V and 6 bases from J, with 16 bases in between. The CDR3 has 13 residues. The germline V gene encodes CDR1 DFQATT and CDR2 SNEGSKA (reference sequence). In DNA form, the CDR3 reads TGCAGTGCTCGATCTTGGACAGCCGCTGAAGCTTTCTTT. The encoded protein is CSARSWTAAEAFF.

This sequence joins TRBV7-9 and TRBJ2-3; TRBD2 agrees at 12 bases. V trimming: 8 bases; J trimming: 0 bases; junction bases outside the gene matches: 12. The length of the CDR3 is 18 residues. CDR1 SEHNR and CDR2 FQNEAQ come from the germline V gene (reference sequence). This CDR3 reads CASGETSGGHTSTDTQYF. The CDR3 region has the DNA TGTGCCAGCGGGGAGACTAGCGGGGGCCACACTAGCACAGATACGCAGTATTTT.

This sequence joins TRBV27 and TRBJ2-5, with 15 bases lining up with TRBD2. The CDR3 totals 17 residues. The trim removed 6 bases at V and 5 bases at J, leaving 10 bases unmatched. Germline CDR1 MNHEY, CDR2 SMNVEV (reference sequence). The CDR3 sequence is CASREGLAGGWRETQYF. In nucleotides, the CDR3 is TGTGCCAGCAGGGAGGGACTAGCGGGAGGTTGGCGGGAGACCCAGTACTTC.

With respect to this clonotype: This may come from a read error, since a much larger clone is one base off. J is TRBJ2-3 and V is TRBV7-2; no reliable D call. Germline CDR1 and CDR2: SGHTA and FQGNSA. CDR3 length equals 13 residues. Trimming stripped 11 bases from V and 2 bases from J, with 14 bases between. The CDR3 region has the DNA TGTGCCGACGGCCTAGTCCCCACAGATACGCAGTATTTT. Its protein is CADGLVPTDTQYF.

This clonotype occurred many times. The V and J genes are TRBV27 and TRBJ2-5; D remains ambiguous. The CDR3 is 15 residues long. The ends were cut back, 0 bases at V and 5 bases at J, with 13 bases in the middle. Germline V gene lookup returns CDR1 MNHEY and CDR2 SMNVEV (reference sequence). The CDR3 DNA sequence: TGTGCCAGCAGTTTATCGCCCTCCAGTCACGAGACCCAGTACTTC. Residues: CASSLSPSSHETQYF.

This clonotype was observed a handful of times. The chain recombines TRBV20-1 with TRBJ2-7; TRBD2 matches 10 bases. Gene TRBJ2-4 matches the end of the DNA better, so the J call may be wrong. The CDR3 extends over 16 amino acids. Germline CDR1 reads DFQATT; CDR2 reads SNEGSKA (reference sequence). CDR3 DNA: TGCAGTGCCCGACCCAGAGAGCGGGAGGGCCGGTACATTCAGTACTTC. As protein: CSARPREREGRYIQYF.

The chain employs TRBV28 and TRBJ2-2; 9 bases agree with TRBD2. CDR1 MDHEN and CDR2 SYDVKM come from the germline V gene. The CDR3 spans 16 residues. J was trimmed by 0 bases and V by 6 bases; bases with no gene match: 5. CDR3 sequence: CASRPWTSANTGELFF. In DNA, the CDR3 is TGTGCCAGCAGGCCCTGGACTAGCGCGAACACCGGGGAGCTGTTTTTT.

The rearrangement uses TRBV20-1 and TRBJ2-1; 9 bases map to TRBD1. The V and J ends lost 5 bases and 0 bases, in that order; junction bases with no gene match: 14. CDR1 and CDR2 (germline): DFQATT, SNEGSKA (reference sequence). CDR3 length: 18 amino acids. CDR3 sequence reads: CSAGRDRAKWSSYNEQFF. As DNA, the CDR3 is TGCAGTGCTGGCCGGGACAGGGCAAAATGGAGCTCCTACAATGAGCAGTTCTTC.

V usage is TRBV7-8 and J usage is TRBJ2-5, with TRBD2 as a possible D gene (6 bases). Trimming took off 0 bases at V and 3 bases at J, with 14 bases between the two ends. Germline lookup yields CDR1 SGHVS and CDR2 FQNEAQ. The length of the CDR3 is 16 residues. The CDR3, as DNA: TGTGCCAGCAGCTTAGCGAGACTAGTGAAAAAAGAGACCCAGTACTTC. Residues: CASSLARLVKKETQYF.

The chain employs TRBV29-1 and TRBJ2-1, with D unclear. The germline V and J ends were trimmed by 1 base and 9 bases, with 13 bases remaining between them. Germline V gene lookup returns CDR1 SQVTM and CDR2 ANQGSEA. The CDR3 length is 13 residues. This CDR3 is CSVEGYLLSEQFF. Written as DNA, the CDR3 is TGCAGCGTTGAAGGTTATTTACTATCTGAGCAGTTCTTC.

J is TRBJ1-6 and V is TRBV28, with unresolved D. Looked up from germline, CDR1 is MDHEN and CDR2 is SYDVKM. The CDR3 has 14 residues. V lost 2 bases and J 7 bases, leaving 9 bases between the germline ends. CDR3 nucleotide sequence: TGTGCCAGCAGTTTAGCGACCGAGAATTCACCCCTCCACTTT. Its protein product is CASSLATENSPLHF.